This T cell receptor beta chain was recorded in a study of T cell responses to AZD1222 COVID-19 vaccine. TCRdb keeps only in-frame clones here, not all; method: immunoSEQ multiplex PCR. The table lists more than 95,000 clones, 82% of them singletons, with less than 6% in the top ten. The trim removed 6 bases at V and 7 bases at J, leaving 8 bases unmatched. The germline V gene has CDR1 MRHNA and CDR2 SNTAGT. This CDR3 comprises 15 residues. V and J are TRBV6-4 and TRBJ1-6; 8 bases agree with TRBD1. The sequenced sample was peripheral blood, obtained on day 0 of AZD1222 vaccination. This clonotype was sampled from an adult in good health. DNA for the CDR3: TGTGCCAGCAGCGTAACCGGGACAGGAAATTCACCCCTCCACTTT. Translation: CASSVTGTGNSPLHF.